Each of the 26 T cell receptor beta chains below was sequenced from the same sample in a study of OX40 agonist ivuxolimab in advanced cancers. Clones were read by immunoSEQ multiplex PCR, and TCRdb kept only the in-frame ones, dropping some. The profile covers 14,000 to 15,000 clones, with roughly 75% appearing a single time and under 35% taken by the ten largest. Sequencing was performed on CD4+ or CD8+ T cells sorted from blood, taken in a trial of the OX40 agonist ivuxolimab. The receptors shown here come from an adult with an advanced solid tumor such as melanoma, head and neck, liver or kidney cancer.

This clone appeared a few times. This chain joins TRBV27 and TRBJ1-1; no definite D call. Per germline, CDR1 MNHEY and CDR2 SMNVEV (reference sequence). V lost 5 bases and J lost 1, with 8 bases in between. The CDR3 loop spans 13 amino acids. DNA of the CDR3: TGTGCCAGCAGTGCTACCAGGAACACTGAAGCTTTCTTT. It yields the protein CASSATRNTEAFF.

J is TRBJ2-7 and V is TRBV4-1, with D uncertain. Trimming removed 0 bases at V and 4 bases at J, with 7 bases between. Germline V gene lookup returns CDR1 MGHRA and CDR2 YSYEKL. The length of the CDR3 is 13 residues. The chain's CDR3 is CASSQDLGYEQYF. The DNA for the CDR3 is TGCGCCAGCAGCCAAGACTTGGGGTACGAGCAGTACTTC.

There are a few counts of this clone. The chain's CDR3 is CASSAPFTTYEQYF. In DNA form, the CDR3 reads TGTGCCAGCAGTGCCCCTTTCACGACCTACGAGCAGTACTTC. The chain links TRBV6-4 to TRBJ2-7, with D hard to call. This CDR3 spans 14 amino acids. Germline CDR1 reads MRHNA; CDR2 reads SNTAGT. V lost 4 bases and J 2 bases, leaving 12 bases between the germline ends.

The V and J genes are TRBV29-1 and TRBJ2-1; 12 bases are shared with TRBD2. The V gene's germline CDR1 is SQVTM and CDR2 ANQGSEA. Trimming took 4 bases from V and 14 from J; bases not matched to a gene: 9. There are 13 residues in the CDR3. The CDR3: CSVGLAGESGKFF. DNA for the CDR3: TGCAGCGTTGGACTAGCGGGAGAGAGTGGCAAGTTCTTC.

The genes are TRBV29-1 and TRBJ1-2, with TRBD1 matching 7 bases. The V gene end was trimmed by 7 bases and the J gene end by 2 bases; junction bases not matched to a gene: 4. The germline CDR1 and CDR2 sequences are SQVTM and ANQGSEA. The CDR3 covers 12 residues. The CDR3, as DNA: TGCAGCGCCCTAGGGGGCAACTATGGCTACACCTTC. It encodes CSALGGNYGYTF.

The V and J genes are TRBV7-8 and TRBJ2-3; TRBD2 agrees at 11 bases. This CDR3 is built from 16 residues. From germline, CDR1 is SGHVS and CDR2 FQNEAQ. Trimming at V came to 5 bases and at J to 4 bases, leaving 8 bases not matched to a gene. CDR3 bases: TGTGCCAGCAGCCTTCGGACTAGCGGGTCCTCAGATACGCAGTATTTT. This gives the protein CASSLRTSGSSDTQYF.

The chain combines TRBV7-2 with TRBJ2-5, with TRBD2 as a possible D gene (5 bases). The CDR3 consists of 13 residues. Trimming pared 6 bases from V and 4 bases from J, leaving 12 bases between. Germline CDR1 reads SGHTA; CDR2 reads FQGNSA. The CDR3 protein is CASRKLGGETQYF. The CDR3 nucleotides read TGTGCCAGCAGGAAACTAGGAGGAGAGACCCAGTACTTC.

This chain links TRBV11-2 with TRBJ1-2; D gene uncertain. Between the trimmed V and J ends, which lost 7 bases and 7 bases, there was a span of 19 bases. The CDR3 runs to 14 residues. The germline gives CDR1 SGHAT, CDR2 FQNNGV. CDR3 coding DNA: TGTGCCAGCACGAACCCGGGGTCAGGACCTGGCTACACCTTC. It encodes CASTNPGSGPGYTF.

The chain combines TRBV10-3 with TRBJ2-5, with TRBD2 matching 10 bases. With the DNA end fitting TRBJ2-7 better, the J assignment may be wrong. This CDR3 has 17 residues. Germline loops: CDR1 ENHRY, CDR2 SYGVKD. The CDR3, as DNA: TGTGCCATCAGTGAGACCGCTCCTAGCGGGAGCTCCTACGAGCAGTACTTC. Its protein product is CAISETAPSGSSYEQYF.

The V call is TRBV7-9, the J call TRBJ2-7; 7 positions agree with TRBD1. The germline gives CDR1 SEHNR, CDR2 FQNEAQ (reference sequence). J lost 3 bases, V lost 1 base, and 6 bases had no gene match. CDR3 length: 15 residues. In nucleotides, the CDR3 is TGTGCCAGCAGCTTAGGACAGGGTAGGGTCTACGAGCAGTACTTC. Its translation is CASSLGQGRVYEQYF.

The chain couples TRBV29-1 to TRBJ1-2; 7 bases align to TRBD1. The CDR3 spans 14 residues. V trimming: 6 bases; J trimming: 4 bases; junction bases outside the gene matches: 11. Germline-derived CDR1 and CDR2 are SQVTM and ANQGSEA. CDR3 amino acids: CSVPGQGEVYGYTF. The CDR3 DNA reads TGCAGCGTCCCTGGGCAGGGGGAGGTCTATGGCTACACCTTC.

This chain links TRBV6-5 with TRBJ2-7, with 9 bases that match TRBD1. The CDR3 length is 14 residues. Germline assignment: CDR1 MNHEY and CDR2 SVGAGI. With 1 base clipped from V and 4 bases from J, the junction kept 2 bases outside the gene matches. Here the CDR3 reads CASSYFGTGYEQYF. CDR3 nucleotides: TGTGCCAGCAGTTACTTTGGGACAGGGTACGAGCAGTACTTC.

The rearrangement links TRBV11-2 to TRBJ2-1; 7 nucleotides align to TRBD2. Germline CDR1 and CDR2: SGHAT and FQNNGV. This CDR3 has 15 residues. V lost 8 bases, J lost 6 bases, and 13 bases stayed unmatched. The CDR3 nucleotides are TGTGCCAGCGGCCAAGTCGTGGGAGGGCCCAATGAGCAGTTCTTC. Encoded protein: CASGQVVGGPNEQFF.

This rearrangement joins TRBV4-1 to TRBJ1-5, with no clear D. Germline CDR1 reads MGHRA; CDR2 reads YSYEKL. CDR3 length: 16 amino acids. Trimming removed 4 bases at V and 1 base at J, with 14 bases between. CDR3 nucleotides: TGCGCCAGCAGCCCCGAGGACTCCTCGAGCAATCAGCCCCAGCATTTT. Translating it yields CASSPEDSSSNQPQHF.

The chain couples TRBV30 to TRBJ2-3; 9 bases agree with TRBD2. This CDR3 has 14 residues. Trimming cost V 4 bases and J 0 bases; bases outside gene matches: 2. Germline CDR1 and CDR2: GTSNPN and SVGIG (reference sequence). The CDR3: CAWTSGTSTDTQYF. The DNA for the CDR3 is TGTGCCTGGACTAGCGGGACTAGCACAGATACGCAGTATTTT.

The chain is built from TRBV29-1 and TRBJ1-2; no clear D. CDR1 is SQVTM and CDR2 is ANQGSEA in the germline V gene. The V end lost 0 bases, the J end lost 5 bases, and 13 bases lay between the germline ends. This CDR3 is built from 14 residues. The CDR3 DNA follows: TGCAGCGTTGAAGACGCAAAAGCTAGTTATGGCTACACCTTC. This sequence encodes CSVEDAKASYGYTF.

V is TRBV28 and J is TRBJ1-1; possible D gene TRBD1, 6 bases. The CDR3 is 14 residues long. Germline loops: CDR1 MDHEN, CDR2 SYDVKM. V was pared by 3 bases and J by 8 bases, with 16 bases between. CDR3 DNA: TGTGCCAGCAGTTTCTCCGGGGGCCGAGTGGAAGCTTTCTTT. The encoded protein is CASSFSGGRVEAFF.

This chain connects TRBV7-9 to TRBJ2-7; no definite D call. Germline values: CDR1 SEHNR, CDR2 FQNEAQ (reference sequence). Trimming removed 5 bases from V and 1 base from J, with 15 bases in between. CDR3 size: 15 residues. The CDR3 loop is CASSPIRVESYEQYF. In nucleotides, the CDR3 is TGTGCCAGCAGCCCGATCCGTGTGGAATCCTACGAGCAGTACTTC.

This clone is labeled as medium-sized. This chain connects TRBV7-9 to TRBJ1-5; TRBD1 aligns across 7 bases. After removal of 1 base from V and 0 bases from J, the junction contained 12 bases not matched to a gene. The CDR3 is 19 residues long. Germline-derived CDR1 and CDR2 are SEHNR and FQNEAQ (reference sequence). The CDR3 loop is CASSLVTGTATYSNQPQHF. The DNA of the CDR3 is TGTGCCAGCAGCTTAGTAACCGGGACAGCTACCTATAGCAATCAGCCCCAGCATTTT. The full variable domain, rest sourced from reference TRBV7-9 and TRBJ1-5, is DTGVSQNPRHKITKRGQNVTFRCDPISEHNRLYWYRQTLGQGPEFLTYFQNEAQLEKSRLLSDRFSAERPKGSFSTLEIQRTEQGDSAMYLCASSLVTGTATYSNQPQHFGDGTRLSIL.

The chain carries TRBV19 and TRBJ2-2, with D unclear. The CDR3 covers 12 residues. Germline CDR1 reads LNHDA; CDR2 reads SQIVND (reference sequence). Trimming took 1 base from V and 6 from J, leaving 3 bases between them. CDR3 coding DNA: TGTGCCAGTAGTATAGTGGCCGGGGAGCTGTTTTTT. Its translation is CASSIVAGELFF.

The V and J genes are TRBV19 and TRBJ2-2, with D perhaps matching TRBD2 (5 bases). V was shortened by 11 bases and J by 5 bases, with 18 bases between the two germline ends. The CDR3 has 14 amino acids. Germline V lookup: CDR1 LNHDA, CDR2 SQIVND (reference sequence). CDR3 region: CAASLAGMTGELFF. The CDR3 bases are TGTGCCGCCTCCCTGGCGGGCATGACCGGGGAGCTGTTTTTT.

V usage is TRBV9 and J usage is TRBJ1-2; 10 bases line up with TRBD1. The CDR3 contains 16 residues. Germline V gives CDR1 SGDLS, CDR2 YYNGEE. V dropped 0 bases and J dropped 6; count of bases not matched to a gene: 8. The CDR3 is CASSVVGTGDGHGYTF. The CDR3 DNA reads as TGTGCCAGCAGCGTAGTAGGGACAGGGGATGGGCATGGCTACACCTTC.

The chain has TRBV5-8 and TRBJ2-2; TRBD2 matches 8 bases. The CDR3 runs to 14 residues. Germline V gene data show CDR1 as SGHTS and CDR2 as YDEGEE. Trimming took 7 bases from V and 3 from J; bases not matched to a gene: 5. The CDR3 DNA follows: TGTGCCAGCCGGGAGGGGGTGTACACCGGGGAGCTGTTTTTT. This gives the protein CASREGVYTGELFF.

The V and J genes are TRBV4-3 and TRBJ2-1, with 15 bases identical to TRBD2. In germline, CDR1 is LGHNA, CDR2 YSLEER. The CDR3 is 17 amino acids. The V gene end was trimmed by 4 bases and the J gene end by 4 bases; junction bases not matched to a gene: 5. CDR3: CASSLGLAGGLYNEQFF. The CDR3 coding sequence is TGCGCCAGCAGCCTAGGACTAGCGGGGGGGTTATACAATGAGCAGTTCTTC.

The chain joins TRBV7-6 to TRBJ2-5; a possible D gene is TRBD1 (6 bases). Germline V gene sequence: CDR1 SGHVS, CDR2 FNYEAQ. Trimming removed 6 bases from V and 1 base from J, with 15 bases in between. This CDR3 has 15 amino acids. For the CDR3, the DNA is TGTGCCAGCAGAGCAAACAGGGACGCCCAAGAGACCCAGTACTTC. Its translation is CASRANRDAQETQYF.

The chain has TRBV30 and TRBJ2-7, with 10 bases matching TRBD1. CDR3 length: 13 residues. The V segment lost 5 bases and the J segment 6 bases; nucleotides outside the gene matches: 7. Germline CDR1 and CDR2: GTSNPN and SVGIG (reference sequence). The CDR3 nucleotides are TGTGCCTGGGAGGGGACAGGGGCCAGCGAGCAGTACTTC. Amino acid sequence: CAWEGTGASEQYF.